This TCR beta chain comes out of a study of shared clonotypes between healthy human individuals. Whole-study context: For every donor, three CD4 naive, three CD4 memory, two CD8 naive and one CD8 memory plates were used.

The germline V and J ends were trimmed by 3 bases and 2 bases, with 14 bases remaining between them. In germline, CDR1 is KGHSH, CDR2 LQKENI. This CDR3 spans 15 amino acids. An assay was performed, and its level was deep. Source study methods: Junction-only immunoSEQ data arrived without quality scores, meaning filtering differed. Clones were read by immunoSEQ multiplex PCR, and TCRdb kept only the in-frame ones, dropping some. The DNA was the basis for D and trimming; V, J and clone size are from that table. The table shows about 1.5 million clones, with 95% to 99% occurring only once. Sequencing was performed on naive CD4+ T cells sorted from blood. Indicated subset: CD45RA+ positively selected. This sequence originates from a young man in good health. The chain couples TRBV18 to TRBJ2-7; tentatively, D is TRBD1 (5 bases). CDR3 protein: CASSPREGVAYEQYF. The CDR3 bases are TGTGCCAGCTCACCCAGGGAAGGGGTAGCCTACGAGCAGTACTTC.